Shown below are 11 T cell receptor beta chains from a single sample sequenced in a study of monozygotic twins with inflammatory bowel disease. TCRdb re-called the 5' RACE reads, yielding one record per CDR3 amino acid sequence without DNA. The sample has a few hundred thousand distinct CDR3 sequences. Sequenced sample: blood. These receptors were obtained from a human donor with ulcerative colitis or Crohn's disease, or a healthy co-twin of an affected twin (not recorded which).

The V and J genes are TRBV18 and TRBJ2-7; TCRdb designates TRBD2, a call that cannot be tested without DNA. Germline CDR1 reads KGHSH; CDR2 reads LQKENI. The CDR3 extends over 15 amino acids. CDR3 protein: CASSPTGVPNYEQYF.

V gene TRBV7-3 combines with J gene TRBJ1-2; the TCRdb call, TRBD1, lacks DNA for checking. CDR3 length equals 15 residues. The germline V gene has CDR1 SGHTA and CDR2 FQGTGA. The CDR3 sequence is CASSSNPGPNFRYTF.

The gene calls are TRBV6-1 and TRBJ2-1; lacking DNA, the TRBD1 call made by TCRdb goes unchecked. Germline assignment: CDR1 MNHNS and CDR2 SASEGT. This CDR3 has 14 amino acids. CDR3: CASSPRVTYNEQFF.

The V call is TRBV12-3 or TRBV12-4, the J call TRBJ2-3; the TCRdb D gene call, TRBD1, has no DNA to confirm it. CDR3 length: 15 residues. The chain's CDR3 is CASSFSGGRTDTQYF.

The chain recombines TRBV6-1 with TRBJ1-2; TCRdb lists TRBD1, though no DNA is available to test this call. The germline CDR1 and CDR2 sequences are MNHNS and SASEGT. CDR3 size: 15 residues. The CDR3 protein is CASRPDRILNYGYTF.

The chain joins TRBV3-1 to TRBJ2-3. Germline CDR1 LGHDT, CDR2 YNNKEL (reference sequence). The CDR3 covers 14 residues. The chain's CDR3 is CASSRRFGEDTQYF.

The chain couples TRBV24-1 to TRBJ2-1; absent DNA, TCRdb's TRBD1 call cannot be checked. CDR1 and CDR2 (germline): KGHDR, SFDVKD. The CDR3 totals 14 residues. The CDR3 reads CATSPGGSYNEQFF.

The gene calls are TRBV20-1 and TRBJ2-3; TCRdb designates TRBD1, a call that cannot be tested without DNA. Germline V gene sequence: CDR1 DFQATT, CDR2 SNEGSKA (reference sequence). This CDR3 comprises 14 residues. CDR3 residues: CSARDPLAGGLVYF.

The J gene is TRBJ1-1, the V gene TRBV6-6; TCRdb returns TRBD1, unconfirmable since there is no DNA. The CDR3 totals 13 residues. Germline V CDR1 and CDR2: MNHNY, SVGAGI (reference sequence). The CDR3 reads CASSKQGASEAFF.

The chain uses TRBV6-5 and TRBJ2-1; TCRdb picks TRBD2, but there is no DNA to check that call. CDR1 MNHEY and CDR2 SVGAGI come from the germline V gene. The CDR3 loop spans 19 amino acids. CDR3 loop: CASSFPLAGGPANYNEQFF.

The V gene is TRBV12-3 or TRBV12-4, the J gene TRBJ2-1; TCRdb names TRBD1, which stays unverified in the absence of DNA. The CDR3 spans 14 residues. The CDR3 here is CASALAGGSGEQFF.